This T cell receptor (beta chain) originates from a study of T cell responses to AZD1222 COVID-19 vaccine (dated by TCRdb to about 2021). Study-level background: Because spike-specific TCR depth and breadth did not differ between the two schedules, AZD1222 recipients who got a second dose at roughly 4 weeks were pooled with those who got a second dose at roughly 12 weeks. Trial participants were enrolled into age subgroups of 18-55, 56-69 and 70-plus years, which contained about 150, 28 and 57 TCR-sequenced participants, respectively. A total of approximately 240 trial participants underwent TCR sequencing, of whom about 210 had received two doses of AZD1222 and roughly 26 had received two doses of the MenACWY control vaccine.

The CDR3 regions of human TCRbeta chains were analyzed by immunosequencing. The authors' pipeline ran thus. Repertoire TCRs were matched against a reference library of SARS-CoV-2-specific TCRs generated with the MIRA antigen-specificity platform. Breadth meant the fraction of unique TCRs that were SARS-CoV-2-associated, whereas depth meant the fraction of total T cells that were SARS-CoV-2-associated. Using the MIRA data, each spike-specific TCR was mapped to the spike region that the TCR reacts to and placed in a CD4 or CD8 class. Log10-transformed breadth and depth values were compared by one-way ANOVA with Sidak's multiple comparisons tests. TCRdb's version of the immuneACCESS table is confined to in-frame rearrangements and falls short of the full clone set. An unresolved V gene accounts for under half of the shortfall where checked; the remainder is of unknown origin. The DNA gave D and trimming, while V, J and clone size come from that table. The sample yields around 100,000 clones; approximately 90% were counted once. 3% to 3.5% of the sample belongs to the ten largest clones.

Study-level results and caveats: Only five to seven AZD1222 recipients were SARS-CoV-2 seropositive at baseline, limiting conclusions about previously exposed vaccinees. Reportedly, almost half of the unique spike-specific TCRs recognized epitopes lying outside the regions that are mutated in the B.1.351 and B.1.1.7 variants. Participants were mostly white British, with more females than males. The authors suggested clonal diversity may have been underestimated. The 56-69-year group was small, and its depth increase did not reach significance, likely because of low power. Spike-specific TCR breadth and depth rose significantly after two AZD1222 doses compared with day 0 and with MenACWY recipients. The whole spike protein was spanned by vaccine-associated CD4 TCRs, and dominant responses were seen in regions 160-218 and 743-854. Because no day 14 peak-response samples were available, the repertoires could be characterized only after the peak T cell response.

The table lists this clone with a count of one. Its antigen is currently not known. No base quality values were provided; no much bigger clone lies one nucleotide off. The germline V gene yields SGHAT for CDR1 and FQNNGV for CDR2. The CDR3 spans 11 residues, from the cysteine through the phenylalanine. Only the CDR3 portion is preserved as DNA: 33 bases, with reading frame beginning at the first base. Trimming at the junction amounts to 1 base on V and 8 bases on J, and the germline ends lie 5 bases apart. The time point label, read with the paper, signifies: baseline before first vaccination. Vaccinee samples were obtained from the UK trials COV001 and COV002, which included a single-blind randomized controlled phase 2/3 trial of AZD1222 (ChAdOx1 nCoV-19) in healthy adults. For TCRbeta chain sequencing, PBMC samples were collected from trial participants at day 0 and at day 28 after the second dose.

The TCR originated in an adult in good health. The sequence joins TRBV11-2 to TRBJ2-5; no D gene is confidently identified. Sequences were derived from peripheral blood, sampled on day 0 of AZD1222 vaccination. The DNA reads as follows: TGTGCCAGCAGCTTAGTTGAAACCCAGTACTTC. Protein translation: CASSLVETQYF.